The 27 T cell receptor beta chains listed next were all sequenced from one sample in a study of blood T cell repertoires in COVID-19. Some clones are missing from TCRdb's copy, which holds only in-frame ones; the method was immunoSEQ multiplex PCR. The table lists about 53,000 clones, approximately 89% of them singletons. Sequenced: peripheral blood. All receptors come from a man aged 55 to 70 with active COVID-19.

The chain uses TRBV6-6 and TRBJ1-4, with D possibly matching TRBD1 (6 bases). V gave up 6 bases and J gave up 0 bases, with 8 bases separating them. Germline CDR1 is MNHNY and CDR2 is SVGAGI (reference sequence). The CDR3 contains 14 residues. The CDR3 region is CASRQGSTNEKLFF. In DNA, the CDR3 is TGTGCCAGCAGACAGGGATCAACTAATGAAAAACTGTTTTTT.

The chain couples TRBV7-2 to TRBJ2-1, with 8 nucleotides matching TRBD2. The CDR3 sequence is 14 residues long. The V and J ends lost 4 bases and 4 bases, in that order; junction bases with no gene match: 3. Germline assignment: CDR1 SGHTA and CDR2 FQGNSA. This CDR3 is CASSSSGSYNEQFF. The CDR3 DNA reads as TGTGCCAGCAGCTCCAGCGGGAGTTACAATGAGCAGTTCTTC.

Here the CDR3 reads CASSTTTGGVGNTIYF. CDR3 coding DNA: TGTGCCAGCAGCACGACGACAGGGGGCGTTGGAAACACCATATATTTT. J is TRBJ1-3 and V is TRBV9; 10 bases agree with TRBD1. In germline, CDR1 is SGDLS, CDR2 YYNGEE. The CDR3 covers 16 residues. V shed 4 bases, J shed 3 bases, and the junction held 7 bases outside the gene matches.

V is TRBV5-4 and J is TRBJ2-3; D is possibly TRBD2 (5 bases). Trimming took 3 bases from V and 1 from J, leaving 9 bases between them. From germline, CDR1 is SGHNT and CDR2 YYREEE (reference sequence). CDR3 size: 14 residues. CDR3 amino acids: CASSSPEGTDTQYF. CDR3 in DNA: TGTGCCAGCAGCTCCCCGGAGGGCACAGATACGCAGTATTTT.

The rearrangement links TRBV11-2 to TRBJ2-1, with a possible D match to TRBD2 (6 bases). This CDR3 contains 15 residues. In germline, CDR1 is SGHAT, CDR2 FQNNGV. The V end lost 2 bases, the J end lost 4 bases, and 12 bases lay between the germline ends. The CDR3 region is CASSLSGGTYNEQFF. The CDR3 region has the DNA TGTGCCAGCAGCTTATCCGGGGGAACGTACAATGAGCAGTTCTTC.

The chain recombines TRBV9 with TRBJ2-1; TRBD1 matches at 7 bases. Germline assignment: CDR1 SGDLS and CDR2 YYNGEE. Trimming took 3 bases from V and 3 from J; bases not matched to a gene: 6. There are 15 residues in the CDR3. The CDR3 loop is CASSAEGQIYNEQFF. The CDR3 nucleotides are TGTGCCAGCAGCGCAGAGGGACAGATCTACAATGAGCAGTTCTTC.

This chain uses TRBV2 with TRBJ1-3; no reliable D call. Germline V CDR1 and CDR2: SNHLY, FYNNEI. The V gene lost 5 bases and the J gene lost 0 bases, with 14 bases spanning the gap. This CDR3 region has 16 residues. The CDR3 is CASSSSGEGSGNTIYF. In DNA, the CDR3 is TGTGCCAGCAGTTCGTCAGGTGAGGGCTCTGGAAACACCATATATTTT.

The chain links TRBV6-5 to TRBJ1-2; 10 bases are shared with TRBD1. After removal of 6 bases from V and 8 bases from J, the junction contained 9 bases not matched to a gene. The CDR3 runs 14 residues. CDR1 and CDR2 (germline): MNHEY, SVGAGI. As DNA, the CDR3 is TGTGCCAGCAGGAAGACAGGGGGCGAGGGAGGCTACACCTTC. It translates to CASRKTGGEGGYTF.

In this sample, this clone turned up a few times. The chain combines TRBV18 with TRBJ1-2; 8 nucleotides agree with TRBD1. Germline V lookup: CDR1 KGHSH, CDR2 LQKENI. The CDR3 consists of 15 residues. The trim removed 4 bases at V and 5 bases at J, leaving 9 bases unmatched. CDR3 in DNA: TGTGCCAGCTCACGCACTCAAGACAGGGGATATGGCTACACCTTC. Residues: CASSRTQDRGYGYTF.

The CDR3 DNA reads as TGTGCCAGCAGTTTAGGGGCGGGAGGGTACTACGAGCAGTACTTC. This encodes CASSLGAGGYYEQYF. The chain links TRBV28 to TRBJ2-7, with 9 nucleotides matching TRBD2. After removal of 2 bases from V and 3 bases from J, the junction contained 5 bases not matched to a gene. Germline values: CDR1 MDHEN, CDR2 SYDVKM. The CDR3 covers 15 residues.

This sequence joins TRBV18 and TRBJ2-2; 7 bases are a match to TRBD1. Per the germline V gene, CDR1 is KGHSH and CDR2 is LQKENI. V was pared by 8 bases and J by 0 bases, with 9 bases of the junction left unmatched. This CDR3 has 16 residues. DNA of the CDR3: TGTGCCAGCACAAGACAGGGAGCGTCGAACACCGGGGAGCTGTTTTTT. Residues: CASTRQGASNTGELFF.

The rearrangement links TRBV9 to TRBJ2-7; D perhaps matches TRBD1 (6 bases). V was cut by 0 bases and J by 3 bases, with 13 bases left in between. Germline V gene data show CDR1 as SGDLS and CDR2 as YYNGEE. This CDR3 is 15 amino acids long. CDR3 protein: CASSVGDTLVYEQYF. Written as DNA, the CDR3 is TGTGCCAGCAGCGTAGGGGACACCTTAGTCTACGAGCAGTACTTC.

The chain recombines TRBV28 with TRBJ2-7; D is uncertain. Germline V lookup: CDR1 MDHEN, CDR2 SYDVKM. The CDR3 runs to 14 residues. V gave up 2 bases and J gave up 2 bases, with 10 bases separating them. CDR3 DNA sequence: TGTGCCAGCAGTTTACCCAGAATGCCCTACGAGCAGTACTTC. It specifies CASSLPRMPYEQYF.

The CDR3 spells CASSLDRANTEAFF. In DNA form, the CDR3 reads TGCGCCAGCAGCTTGGACAGGGCGAACACTGAAGCTTTCTTT. J is TRBJ1-1 and V is TRBV5-1; perhaps TRBD1 as D (6 bases). V lost 0 bases to trimming and J lost 1 base, with 7 bases between them. Germline CDR1 and CDR2: SGHRS and YFSETQ. This CDR3 region has 14 residues.

In DNA form, the CDR3 reads TGTGCCAGCAGCGGGGAGGCTAGCGTTGCTGATACGCAGTATTTT. It codes for CASSGEASVADTQYF. The genes are TRBV5-4 and TRBJ2-3; maybe TRBD2 (6 bases). The CDR3 is 15 amino acids. Germline CDR1 and CDR2: SGHNT and YYREEE (reference sequence). V lost 4 bases and J lost 6, with 18 bases in between.

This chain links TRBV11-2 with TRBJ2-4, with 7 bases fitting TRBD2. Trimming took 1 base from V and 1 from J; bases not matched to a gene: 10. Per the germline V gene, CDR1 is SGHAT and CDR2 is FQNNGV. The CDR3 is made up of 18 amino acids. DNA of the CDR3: TGTGCCAGCAGCTTAGCTCATGATCCCGGGAGGGCCAAAAACATTCAGTACTTC. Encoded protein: CASSLAHDPGRAKNIQYF.

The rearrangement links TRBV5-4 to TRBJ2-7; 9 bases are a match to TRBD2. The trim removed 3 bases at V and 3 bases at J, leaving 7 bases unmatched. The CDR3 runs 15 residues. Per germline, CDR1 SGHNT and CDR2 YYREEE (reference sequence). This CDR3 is CASSWGLASVYEQYF. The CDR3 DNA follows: TGTGCCAGCAGCTGGGGACTAGCCTCTGTCTACGAGCAGTACTTC.

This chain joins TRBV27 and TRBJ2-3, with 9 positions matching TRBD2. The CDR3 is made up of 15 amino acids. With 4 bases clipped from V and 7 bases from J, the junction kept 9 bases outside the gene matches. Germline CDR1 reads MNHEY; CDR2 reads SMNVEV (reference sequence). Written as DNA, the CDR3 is TGTGCCAGCAGTTCCAGGTTAGCGGGGGTACATACGCAGTATTTT. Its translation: CASSSRLAGVHTQYF.

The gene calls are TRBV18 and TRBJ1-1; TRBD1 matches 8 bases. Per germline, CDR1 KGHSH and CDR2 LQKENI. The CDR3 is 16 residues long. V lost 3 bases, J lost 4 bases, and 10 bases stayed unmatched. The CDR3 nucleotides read TGTGCCAGCTCACCGACCGGGACAGGCCTCCCCACTGAAGCTTTCTTT. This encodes CASSPTGTGLPTEAFF.

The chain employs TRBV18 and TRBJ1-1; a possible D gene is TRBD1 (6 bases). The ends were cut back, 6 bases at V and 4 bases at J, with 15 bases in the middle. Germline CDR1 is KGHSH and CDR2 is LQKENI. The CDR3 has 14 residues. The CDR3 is CASSPARTATEAFF. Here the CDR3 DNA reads TGTGCCAGCTCGCCTGCACGGACAGCCACTGAAGCTTTCTTT.

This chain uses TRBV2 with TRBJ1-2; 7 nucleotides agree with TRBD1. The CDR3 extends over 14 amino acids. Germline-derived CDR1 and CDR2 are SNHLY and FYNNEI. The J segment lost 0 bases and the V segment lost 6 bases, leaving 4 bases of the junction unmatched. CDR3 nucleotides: TGTGCCAGCAGCCGCGGGACAGCTAACTATGGCTACACCTTC. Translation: CASSRGTANYGYTF.

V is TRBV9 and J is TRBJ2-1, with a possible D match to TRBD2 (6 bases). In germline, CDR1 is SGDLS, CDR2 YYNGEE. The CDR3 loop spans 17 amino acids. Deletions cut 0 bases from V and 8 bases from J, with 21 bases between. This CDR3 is CASSVGSPLAGSYEQFF. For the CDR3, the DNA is TGTGCCAGCAGCGTAGGATCCCCGCTCGCGGGGTCGTATGAGCAGTTCTTC.

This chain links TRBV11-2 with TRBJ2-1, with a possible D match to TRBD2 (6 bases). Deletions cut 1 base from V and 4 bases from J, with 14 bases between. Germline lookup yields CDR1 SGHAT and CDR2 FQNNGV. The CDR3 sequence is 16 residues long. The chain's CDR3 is CASSLVSGSGYNEQFF. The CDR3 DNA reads TGTGCCAGCAGCTTAGTTTCCGGGAGTGGATACAATGAGCAGTTCTTC.

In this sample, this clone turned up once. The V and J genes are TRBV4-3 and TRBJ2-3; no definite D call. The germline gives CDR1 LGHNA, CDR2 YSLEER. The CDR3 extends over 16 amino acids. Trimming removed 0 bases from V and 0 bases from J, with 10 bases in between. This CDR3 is CASSQDLSVSTDTQYF. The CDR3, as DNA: TGCGCCAGCAGCCAAGATCTCAGTGTTAGCACAGATACGCAGTATTTT.

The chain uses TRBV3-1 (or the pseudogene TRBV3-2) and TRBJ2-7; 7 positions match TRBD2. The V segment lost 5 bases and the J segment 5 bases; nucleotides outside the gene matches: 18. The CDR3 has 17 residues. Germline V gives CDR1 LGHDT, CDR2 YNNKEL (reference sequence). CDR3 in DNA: TGTGCCAGCAGCGCGCGGTCGGCGGGAGATCTCCCAGACGAGCAGTACTTC. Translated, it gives CASSARSAGDLPDEQYF.

DNA for the CDR3: TGCAGCGCCGTCACCGGGACAGGGGGCTCCTACGAGCAGTACTTC. Translating gives CSAVTGTGGSYEQYF. The chain is built from TRBV29-1 and TRBJ2-7, with TRBD1 identical over 11 bases. Germline V gives CDR1 SQVTM, CDR2 ANQGSEA. This CDR3 contains 15 residues. Losses at the gene ends were 7 bases for V and 0 bases for J; bases not matched to a gene: 8.

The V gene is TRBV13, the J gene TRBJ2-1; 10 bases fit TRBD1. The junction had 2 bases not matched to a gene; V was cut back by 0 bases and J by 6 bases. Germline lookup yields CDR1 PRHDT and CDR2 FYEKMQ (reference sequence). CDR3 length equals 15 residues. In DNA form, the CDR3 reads TGTGCCAGCAGCTTAGGCGGGACAGGGGTCAATGAGCAGTTCTTC. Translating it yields CASSLGGTGVNEQFF.